The clone carrying this T cell receptor (beta chain) was recorded once. CDR1 and CDR2 (germline): SGHDT, YYEEEE. The CDR3 has 15 residues. V gave up 0 bases and J gave up 0 bases, with 9 bases separating them. The data originate from a study of blood T cell repertoires in COVID-19. In the source study's methods: Amplified reference gene primers provided the basis for estimating nucleated cell counts. Sequencing was performed with immunoSEQ multiplex PCR; in TCRdb, only in-frame clones are kept and a portion is missing. V, J and clone size are those of that table, while D and trimming were read from the DNA. The sample holds 100,000 to 150,000 clones, 75% to 85% seen once.

This receptor was obtained from a man aged 35-49 years with active or convalescent COVID-19. The V gene is TRBV5-6, the J gene TRBJ1-1, with D possibly being TRBD1 (5 bases). The source material was peripheral blood. The CDR3 reads CASSLGQLMNTEAFF. The CDR3, as DNA: TGTGCCAGCAGCTTGGGACAGCTCATGAACACTGAAGCTTTCTTT.